This TCR beta chain was sequenced in a study of CD8 T cells in ankylosing spondylitis. Using quantitative 5'-RACE with molecular barcodes, the authors made TCR beta libraries. TCRdb used MiXCR to reprocess the 5' RACE reads, holding one entry per CDR3 protein. The sample contains fewer than 550,000 distinct CDR3 sequences, over 4% of which appear only once. V trimming: 5 bases; J trimming: 5 bases; junction bases outside the gene matches: 7. This CDR3 region has 15 residues. CDR1 and CDR2 (germline): LGHNA, YSLEER. Notes on the study in general: Disease-associated clones were reportedly significantly overrepresented in matched ankylosing spondylitis synovial fluid. It appeared that ankylosing spondylitis blood was characterized by a TCR beta motif of fewer than 10 highly homologous variants. Both synovial fluid and blood in reactive arthritis had previously been reported to carry some motif variants. The authors found the disease-linked clones to be CD8+ and relatively rare in peripheral blood.

This clonotype has at least ten counts. Its antigen is not known. This clonotype was sampled from a male donor with ankylosing spondylitis. The V and J genes are TRBV4-3 and TRBJ2-1, with TRBD2 matching 9 bases. Material: blood, either unsorted or a sorted T cell fraction (not recorded which). The CDR3 nucleotides read TGCGCCAGCAGCGCTCTAGCGGGGCCCAACAATGAGCAGTTCTTC. Translating it yields CASSALAGPNNEQFF.